The 10 T cell receptor beta chains presented below share a single source sample, sequenced in a study of beta chain features in type 1 diabetes. Expressed TCRB transcripts were sequenced, since all the RNA that had been isolated was reverse transcribed. Clones were sequenced by immunoSEQ multiplex PCR, and TCRdb holds only the in-frame ones, with some missing. The sample carries some 180,000 clones, 10% to 15% recorded once. Sequencing was performed on central memory CD4+ T cells from blood. Source of these receptors: a woman under 30 in good health.

Only a few counts were recorded for this clone. The chain combines TRBV4-3 with TRBJ2-6; D is perhaps TRBD1 (6 bases). V lost 4 bases and J 4 bases, leaving 14 bases between the germline ends. This CDR3 contains 16 residues. Germline V gene sequence: CDR1 LGHNA, CDR2 YSLEER. The CDR3 bases are TGCGCCAGCAGCCTTTCCGCAGGGGTGGGGGCCAACGTCCTGACTTTC. Protein: CASSLSAGVGANVLTF.

This clone has a count of ten or more. V is TRBV7-2 and J is TRBJ2-1; 10 bases are shared with TRBD2. The germline CDR1 and CDR2 sequences are SGHTA and FQGNSA. The CDR3 is 15 residues long. Trimming at V came to 7 bases and at J to 2 bases, leaving 5 bases not matched to a gene. The CDR3 sequence: CASTSAGGPYNEQFF. DNA of the CDR3: TGTGCCAGCACCTCAGCGGGAGGGCCCTACAATGAGCAGTTCTTC.

This clone was seen only a few times. The rearrangement links TRBV29-1 to TRBJ2-2; 8 nucleotides line up with TRBD1. Germline assignment: CDR1 SQVTM and CDR2 ANQGSEA. Unmatched junction bases numbered 16, after V lost 5 bases and J lost 5 bases. The CDR3 spans 17 residues. The CDR3 DNA sequence: TGCAGCGTTCTGGACGACAGGGGTTGGGGGACAACCGGGGAGCTGTTTTTT. It encodes CSVLDDRGWGTTGELFF.

This clone has just a few counts. This sequence joins TRBV19 and TRBJ2-1; 7 bases agree with TRBD2. V shed 7 bases, J shed 10 bases, and the junction held 13 bases outside the gene matches. Germline CDR1 is LNHDA and CDR2 is SQIVND (reference sequence). The CDR3 spans 14 residues. CDR3 nucleotide sequence: TGTGCCAGTATCATGGGGGGTGTTAGCGGGGAGCAGTTCTTC. This translates into CASIMGGVSGEQFF. Combining the CDR3 with reference TRBV19 and TRBJ2-1 gives the whole variable domain DGGITQSPKYLFRKEGQNVTLSCEQNLNHDAMYWYRQDPGQGLRLIYYSQIVNDFQKGDIAEGYSVSREKKESFPLTVTSAQKNPTAFYLCASIMGGVSGEQFFGPGTRLTVL.

This rearrangement joins TRBV7-3 to TRBJ1-2, with unresolved D. V was clipped by 8 bases and J by 8 bases, with 12 bases between them. CDR3 size: 11 residues. CDR1 and CDR2 from the germline V gene are SGHTA and FQGTGA. As DNA, the CDR3 is TGTGCCAGCGGACCTAGCTGGGGCTACACCTTC. This encodes CASGPSWGYTF.

This sequence joins TRBV21-1 and TRBJ1-5. TRBV21-1 is a documented pseudogene. The CDR3 totals 16 residues. In DNA form, the CDR3 reads TGTGCCAGCACCCATTTGAGGGCGGGACGATATCAGCCCCAGCATTTT. Its protein product is CASTHLRAGRYQPQHF.

This clone appeared a few times. The chain has TRBV5-1 and TRBJ2-2; weak D call: TRBD2 (6 bases). This CDR3 comprises 17 residues. Germline CDR1 reads SGHRS; CDR2 reads YFSETQ. Trimming took 3 bases from V and 1 from J, leaving 16 bases between them. The CDR3 here is CASSSKGTQMNTGELFF. The CDR3 bases are TGCGCCAGCAGCTCAAAGGGGACTCAAATGAACACCGGGGAGCTGTTTTTT.

The chain links TRBV29-1 to TRBJ1-1; possibly TRBD1 for D (6 bases). Per the germline V gene, CDR1 is SQVTM and CDR2 is ANQGSEA. V was trimmed by 6 bases and J by 1 base, leaving 15 bases between them. There are 14 residues in the CDR3. The CDR3 DNA sequence: TGCAGCGTCCACAGGGAACTTTCGAACACTGAAGCTTTCTTT. This translates into CSVHRELSNTEAFF.

This clone was observed a handful of times. J is TRBJ1-3 and V is TRBV30, with TRBD1 as a possible D gene (6 bases). V lost 3 bases and J 8 bases, leaving 20 bases between the germline ends. Germline assignment: CDR1 GTSNPN and CDR2 SVGIG (reference sequence). This CDR3 has 15 residues. The CDR3 DNA sequence: TGTGCCTGGAGATCAACTACAGGGCTCTCGGACACCATATATTTT. Protein: CAWRSTTGLSDTIYF.

This clone was seen only a few times. This chain links TRBV7-9 with TRBJ2-1; D is perhaps TRBD1 (5 bases). With 4 bases removed from V and 6 bases from J, the gap between germline ends came to 7 bases. CDR1 SEHNR and CDR2 FQNEAQ come from the germline V gene (reference sequence). The CDR3 runs to 12 residues. In DNA form, the CDR3 reads TGTGCCAGCAGCTCTCAGGGCAATGAGCAGTTCTTC. Translated: CASSSQGNEQFF.